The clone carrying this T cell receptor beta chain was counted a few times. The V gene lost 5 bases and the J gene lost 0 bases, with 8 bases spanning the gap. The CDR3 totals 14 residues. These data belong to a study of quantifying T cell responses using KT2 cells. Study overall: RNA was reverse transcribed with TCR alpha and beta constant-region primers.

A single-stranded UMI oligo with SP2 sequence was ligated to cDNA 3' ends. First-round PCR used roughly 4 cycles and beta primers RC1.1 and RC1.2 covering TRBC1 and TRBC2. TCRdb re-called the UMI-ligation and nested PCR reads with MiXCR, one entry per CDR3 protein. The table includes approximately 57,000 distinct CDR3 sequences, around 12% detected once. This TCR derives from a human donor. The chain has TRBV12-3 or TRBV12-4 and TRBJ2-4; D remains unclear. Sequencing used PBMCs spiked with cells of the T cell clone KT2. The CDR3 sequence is CASSLAPAKNIQYF. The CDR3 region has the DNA TGTGCCAGCAGTCTTGCACCAGCCAAAAACATTCAGTACTTC.